Listed below are T cell receptor beta chains from one sample, sequenced in a study of blood T cells in healthy people across ages. TCRdb analysed the 5' RACE reads with MiXCR anew, one entry per CDR3 protein. The sample consists of some 1.5 million distinct CDR3 sequences, roughly 28% of them appearing once. Input material: blood. The receptors were gathered from a woman aged 25 to 39 in good health. The CDR3 runs from the conserved cysteine through the conserved F or W. The order of the fields is J gene, clone size, D gene, V gene, CDR3 DNA, CDR3 protein. D genes are given only for firm matches. Clone size is given for some rows only: seen once, a few or many times, or a class if the clone is expanded.

J gene: TRBJ2-1; clone size: -; D gene: -; V gene: TRBV7-9; CDR3 DNA: TGTGCCAGCAGCTTAGCCAGGGGGGCGGATGAGCAGTTCTTC; CDR3 protein: CASSLARGADEQFF
J gene: TRBJ2-3; clone size: few; D gene: -; V gene: TRBV5-1; CDR3 DNA: TGCGCCAGCAGCGCGAGTGGCGGAACTAGCACAGATACGCAGTATTTT; CDR3 protein: CASSASGGTSTDTQYF
J gene: TRBJ1-2; clone size: -; D gene: -; V gene: TRBV24-1; CDR3 DNA: TGTGCCACCAGTGTCGGGGGTCCTAGCTATGGCTACACCTTC; CDR3 protein: CATSVGGPSYGYTF
J gene: TRBJ2-4; clone size: -; D gene: -; V gene: TRBV4-2; CDR3 DNA: TGTGCCAGCAGCCAAACGCAGGGACTAGCCAAAAACATTCAGTACTTC; CDR3 protein: CASSQTQGLAKNIQYF
J gene: TRBJ1-5; clone size: -; D gene: -; V gene: TRBV18; CDR3 DNA: TGTGCCAGCTCACAAACGGGGAGGGCTGGGGGCAATCAGCCCCAGCATTTT; CDR3 protein: CASSQTGRAGGNQPQHF
J gene: TRBJ1-2; clone size: -; D gene: -; V gene: TRBV2; CDR3 DNA: TGTGCCGGCAGCCGAACCAGGGCCGCCCCTGATGGCTACACCTTC; CDR3 protein: CAGSRTRAAPDGYTF
J gene: TRBJ2-5; clone size: -; D gene: TRBD1; V gene: TRBV30; CDR3 DNA: TGTGCCTGGAGATTCCGGGACAGGGATATAGAGACCCAGTACTTC; CDR3 protein: CAWRFRDRDIETQYF
J gene: TRBJ2-1; clone size: -; D gene: -; V gene: TRBV7-2; CDR3 DNA: TGTGCCAGCCCGCGATTGGGACCGACTAACAATGAGCAGTTCTTC; CDR3 protein: CASPRLGPTNNEQFF
J gene: TRBJ1-5; clone size: -; D gene: -; V gene: TRBV28; CDR3 DNA: TGTGCCAGCAGTTTCTCCGACCCTTTTAGCTATCAGCCCCAGCATTTT; CDR3 protein: CASSFSDPFSYQPQHF
J gene: TRBJ2-7; clone size: -; D gene: -; V gene: TRBV29-1; CDR3 DNA: TGCAGCGTCGCCGGCGCCGGGACACGCTCCTACGAGCAGTACTTC; CDR3 protein: CSVAGAGTRSYEQYF
J gene: TRBJ1-1; clone size: -; D gene: -; V gene: TRBV20-1; CDR3 DNA: TGCAGTGCTGCGTACACTGAAGCTTTCTTT; CDR3 protein: CSAAYTEAFF
J gene: TRBJ1-6; clone size: few; D gene: -; V gene: TRBV7-2; CDR3 DNA: TGTGCCAGCACCTTGACGGGACTAAGGTCACCCCTCCACTTT; CDR3 protein: CASTLTGLRSPLHF
J gene: TRBJ2-7; clone size: few; D gene: TRBD1; V gene: TRBV12-3/TRBV12-4; CDR3 DNA: TGTGCCAGCTCCCTATGGGGGATAGGACAGGGAGCGACCTACGAGCAGTACTTC; CDR3 protein: CASSLWGIGQGATYEQYF
J gene: TRBJ2-7; clone size: many; D gene: -; V gene: TRBV27; CDR3 DNA: TGCGCCAGCAGCTTGGGCGTATCCAACGAGCAGTACTTC; CDR3 protein: CASSLGVSNEQYF
J gene: TRBJ1-2; clone size: few; D gene: -; V gene: TRBV28; CDR3 DNA: TGTGCCAGCAGCGATCATCAGGCATATGGCTACACCTTC; CDR3 protein: CASSDHQAYGYTF
J gene: TRBJ1-5; clone size: few; D gene: -; V gene: TRBV19; CDR3 DNA: TGTGCCAGTAGTATGGCCCGTCATCAGCCCCAGCATTTT; CDR3 protein: CASSMARHQPQHF
J gene: TRBJ2-2; clone size: -; D gene: -; V gene: TRBV5-1; CDR3 DNA: TGCGCCAGCAGCATTGGTACCGGGGAGCTGTTTTTT; CDR3 protein: CASSIGTGELFF
J gene: TRBJ2-5; clone size: -; D gene: -; V gene: TRBV30; CDR3 DNA: TGTGCCTGGGGGGAGAAGGGGGAGACCCAGTGCTTC; CDR3 protein: CAWGEKGETQCF
J gene: TRBJ1-5; clone size: -; D gene: TRBD1; V gene: TRBV18; CDR3 DNA: TGTGCCAGCTCAGAGACAGGGCAAGGTCAGCCCCAGCATTTT; CDR3 protein: CASSETGQGQPQHF
J gene: TRBJ1-2; clone size: few; D gene: -; V gene: TRBV7-9; CDR3 DNA: TGTGCCAGCAGCGAGGACAGACGGACTAACTATGGCTACACCTTC; CDR3 protein: CASSEDRRTNYGYTF
J gene: TRBJ2-7; clone size: -; D gene: -; V gene: TRBV14; CDR3 DNA: TGTGCCAGCAGCCAAGTGGCCGGGTTGGCCGAGCAGTACTTC; CDR3 protein: CASSQVAGLAEQYF
J gene: TRBJ2-7; clone size: -; D gene: -; V gene: TRBV3-1; CDR3 DNA: TGTGCCAGCAGCCAAGGGTTGGTGGGCTCCTACGAGCAGTACTTC; CDR3 protein: CASSQGLVGSYEQYF
J gene: TRBJ1-1; clone size: -; D gene: -; V gene: TRBV24-1; CDR3 DNA: TGTGCCACCAGTGAGGGGGGGATGGACACTGAAGCTTTCTTT; CDR3 protein: CATSEGGMDTEAFF